Shown below are 19 T cell receptor beta chains from a single sample sequenced in a study of OX40 agonist ivuxolimab in advanced cancers. The assay was immunoSEQ multiplex PCR, and TCRdb's table has in-frame clones only and misses some. The data hold around 63,000 clones, with around nine tenths observed a single time. The sample consisted of CD4+ or CD8+ T cells sorted from blood, taken in a trial of the OX40 agonist ivuxolimab. These receptors came from an adult with an advanced solid tumor such as melanoma, head and neck, liver or kidney cancer.

The chain is built from TRBV19 and TRBJ1-1; no firm D call. The CDR3 consists of 13 residues. Looked up from germline, CDR1 is LNHDA and CDR2 is SQIVND (reference sequence). With 7 bases removed from V and 0 bases from J, the gap between germline ends came to 9 bases. CDR3 sequence reads: CASNPDMNTEAFF. CDR3 nucleotide sequence: TGTGCCAGTAATCCTGACATGAACACTGAAGCTTTCTTT.

The chain links TRBV19 to TRBJ2-5, with D unclear. The germline V gene has CDR1 LNHDA and CDR2 SQIVND (reference sequence). This CDR3 is 12 amino acids long. The V gene lost 1 base and the J gene lost 5 bases, with 5 bases spanning the gap. CDR3 sequence (DNA): TGTGCCAGTAGTATAGGTCAGGAGACCCAGTACTTC. Its protein product is CASSIGQETQYF.

The chain couples TRBV19 to TRBJ2-5; TRBD1 is a possible D gene (6 bases). Trimming shortened V by 4 bases and J by 6 bases, and 15 bases separated the two germline ends. This CDR3 region has 14 residues. CDR1 is LNHDA, CDR2 SQIVND, per germline (reference sequence). CDR3 loop: CASSNTGSSQTQYF. The DNA of the CDR3 is TGTGCCAGTAGTAACACAGGGAGCTCGCAGACCCAGTACTTC.

J is TRBJ1-1 and V is TRBV2, with 7 bases fitting TRBD1. CDR3 length equals 15 residues. V lost 4 bases and J lost 4; bases outside the gene matches: 9. Germline lookup yields CDR1 SNHLY and CDR2 FYNNEI. CDR3 protein: CASSGHRGSGTEAFF. The DNA of the CDR3 is TGTGCCAGCAGTGGTCACAGGGGAAGTGGCACTGAAGCTTTCTTT.

V usage is TRBV7-9 and J usage is TRBJ1-5; TRBD1 is a possible D gene (6 bases). V was trimmed by 1 base and J by 7 bases, leaving 11 bases between them. The germline V gene encodes CDR1 SEHNR and CDR2 FQNEAQ (reference sequence). The CDR3 sequence is 14 residues long. CDR3 region: CASSLGAGAQPQHF. The CDR3 bases are TGTGCCAGCAGCTTAGGAGCAGGGGCCCAGCCCCAGCATTTT.

This rearrangement joins TRBV29-1 to TRBJ1-4; D is unclear. In germline, CDR1 is SQVTM, CDR2 ANQGSEA. The CDR3 is 13 amino acids. V lost 6 bases and J lost 8, with 16 bases in between. Here the CDR3 reads CSVQAGFGEKLFF. In nucleotides, the CDR3 is TGCAGCGTCCAGGCCGGGTTTGGGGAAAAACTGTTTTTT.

The chain is built from TRBV2 and TRBJ1-3, with D possibly being TRBD1 (6 bases). This CDR3 spans 15 amino acids. V lost 6 bases to trimming and J lost 5 bases, with 17 bases between them. Germline CDR1 and CDR2: SNHLY and FYNNEI. The CDR3 is CASSPEGDARNTIYF. The CDR3 coding sequence is TGTGCCAGCAGCCCCGAGGGGGACGCAAGAAACACCATATATTTT.

This chain links TRBV4-1 with TRBJ1-6, with no clear D. Trimming stripped 1 base from V and 0 bases from J, with 13 bases between. Germline lookup yields CDR1 MGHRA and CDR2 YSYEKL. The CDR3 runs 18 residues. CDR3 protein: CASSQVWQTSSYNSPLHF. In DNA form, the CDR3 reads TGCGCCAGCAGCCAAGTATGGCAAACGAGCTCCTATAATTCACCCCTCCACTTT.

This chain connects TRBV6-1 to TRBJ1-1; perhaps TRBD1 as D (6 bases). V was trimmed by 4 bases and J by 5 bases, leaving 20 bases between them. This CDR3 spans 16 amino acids. The V gene's germline CDR1 is MNHNS and CDR2 SASEGT. This CDR3 reads CASSVARNRAGTEAFF. The CDR3 nucleotides are TGTGCCAGCAGTGTCGCTCGTAACAGGGCGGGGACTGAAGCTTTCTTT.

The chain links TRBV5-1 to TRBJ2-5; the match to TRBD1 covers 8 bases. The V segment lost 3 bases and the J segment 4 bases; nucleotides outside the gene matches: 5. Germline V gives CDR1 SGHRS, CDR2 YFSETQ. The CDR3 is 14 residues long. CDR3 sequence: CASSYQGAVETQYF. DNA of the CDR3: TGCGCCAGCAGCTACCAGGGGGCTGTAGAGACCCAGTACTTC. The full variable domain, in which reference TRBV5-1 and TRBJ2-5 provide the parts outside the CDR3, is KAGVTQTPRYLIKTRGQQVTLSCSPISGHRSVSWYQQTPGQGLQFLFEYFSETQRNKGNFPGRFSGRQFSNSRSEMNVSTLELGDSALYLCASSYQGAVETQYFGPGTRLLVL.

The chain uses TRBV4-1 and TRBJ2-1; TRBD2 agrees at 7 bases. The CDR3 length is 20 residues. V dropped 1 base and J dropped 4; count of bases not matched to a gene: 19. Looked up from germline, CDR1 is MGHRA and CDR2 is YSYEKL. Written as DNA, the CDR3 is TGCGCCAGCAGCCAAGGCTTGCTCAGGAGAGCGGGGTTGGAGTACAATGAGCAGTTCTTC. It translates to CASSQGLLRRAGLEYNEQFF.

The chain couples TRBV6-6 to TRBJ2-7, with TRBD1 as a possible D gene (6 bases). The CDR3 spans 14 residues. In germline, CDR1 is MNHNY, CDR2 SVGAGI (reference sequence). The V gene lost 1 base and the J gene lost 4 bases, with 11 bases spanning the gap. The CDR3 DNA sequence: TGTGCCAGCAGTTACTTGGGGGCTAAGTACGAGCAGTACTTC. Translation gives CASSYLGAKYEQYF.

This clone showed up just once. This chain connects TRBV29-1 to TRBJ1-1; D call uncertain. The V end was cut by 7 bases, the J end by 0 bases, with 12 bases between. Germline V CDR1 and CDR2: SQVTM, ANQGSEA. The CDR3 length is 13 residues. The CDR3 bases are TGCAGCGACTTAACACCTATGAACACTGAAGCTTTCTTT. Amino acids: CSDLTPMNTEAFF.

This clone is a singleton in its sample. The J gene is TRBJ1-2, the V gene TRBV6-5; TRBD1 matches 7 bases. The CDR3 consists of 13 residues. V lost 10 bases to trimming and J lost 8 bases; unmatched junction nucleotides: 13. CDR1 is MNHEY, CDR2 SVGAGI, per germline. The CDR3 DNA reads TGTGCCACTCGGGACAGCCATAAGTTCGGCTACACCTTC. Amino acid sequence: CATRDSHKFGYTF.

There are a few counts of this clone. This chain uses TRBV6-1 with TRBJ2-1; 7 positions match TRBD1. CDR1 is MNHNS, CDR2 SASEGT, per germline. Unmatched junction bases numbered 4, after V lost 6 bases and J lost 2 bases. The length of the CDR3 is 14 residues. Written as DNA, the CDR3 is TGTGCCAGCAGGCCCGACAGGGCCTACAATGAGCAGTTCTTC. It specifies CASRPDRAYNEQFF.

The CDR3 region is CASRGQGSSPLHF. The CDR3 nucleotides are TGTGCCAGCAGAGGACAGGGGAGTTCACCCCTCCACTTT. V is TRBV6-1 and J is TRBJ1-6; TRBD1 agrees at 9 bases. V dropped 6 bases and J dropped 9; count of bases not matched to a gene: 3. The CDR3 covers 13 residues. Germline-derived CDR1 and CDR2 are MNHNS and SASEGT.

The chain employs TRBV5-4 and TRBJ2-3, with 8 bases aligning to TRBD2. The CDR3 spans 16 residues. V lost 0 bases to trimming and J lost 1 base; unmatched junction nucleotides: 4. The germline V gene encodes CDR1 SGHNT and CDR2 YYREEE (reference sequence). The CDR3 loop reads CASSLDRRGGTDTQYF. The CDR3 DNA reads as TGTGCCAGCAGCTTGGATCGGCGGGGGGGCACAGATACGCAGTATTTT.

The genes are TRBV15 and TRBJ2-2; 10 nucleotides match TRBD1. The CDR3 covers 15 residues. Germline CDR1 LNHNV, CDR2 YYDKDF (reference sequence). After removal of 9 bases from V and 3 bases from J, the junction contained 7 bases not matched to a gene. The CDR3 nucleotides read TGTGCCACAACAGACAGGGGGCTAGACACCGGGGAGCTGTTTTTT. The encoded protein is CATTDRGLDTGELFF.

In this sample, this clone turned up once. V gene TRBV6-5 combines with J gene TRBJ1-1; D gene ambiguous. V dropped 5 bases and J dropped 1 base, with 11 bases sitting between them. The CDR3 totals 14 residues. CDR1 MNHEY and CDR2 SVGAGI come from the germline V gene. The CDR3 DNA follows: TGTGCCAGCAGTGCATTGGGAGGGAACACTGAAGCTTTCTTT. It codes for CASSALGGNTEAFF.